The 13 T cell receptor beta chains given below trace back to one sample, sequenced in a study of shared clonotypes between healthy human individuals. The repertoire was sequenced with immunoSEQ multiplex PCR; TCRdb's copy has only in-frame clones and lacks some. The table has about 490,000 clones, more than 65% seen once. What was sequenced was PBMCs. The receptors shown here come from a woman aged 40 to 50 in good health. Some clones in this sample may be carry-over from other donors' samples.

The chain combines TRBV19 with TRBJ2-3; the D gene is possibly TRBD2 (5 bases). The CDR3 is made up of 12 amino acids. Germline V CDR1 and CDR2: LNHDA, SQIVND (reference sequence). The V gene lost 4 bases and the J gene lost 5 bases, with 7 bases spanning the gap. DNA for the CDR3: TGTGCCAGTAGTAGAAGCGGAGATACGCAGTATTTT. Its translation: CASSRSGDTQYF.

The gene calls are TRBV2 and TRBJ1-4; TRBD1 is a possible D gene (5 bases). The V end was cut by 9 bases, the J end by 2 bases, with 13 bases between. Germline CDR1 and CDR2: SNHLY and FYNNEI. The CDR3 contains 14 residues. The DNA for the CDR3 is TGTGCCAGTAAAGGGGTGGCGACTAATGAAAAACTGTTTTTT. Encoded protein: CASKGVATNEKLFF.

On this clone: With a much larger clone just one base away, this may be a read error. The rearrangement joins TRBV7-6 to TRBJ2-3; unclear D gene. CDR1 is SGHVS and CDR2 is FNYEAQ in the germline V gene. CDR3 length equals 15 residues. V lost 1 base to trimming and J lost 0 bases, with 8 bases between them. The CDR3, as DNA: TGTGCCAGCAGCTTAGTAAGAGGCAGCACAGATACGCAGTATTTT. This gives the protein CASSLVRGSTDTQYF.

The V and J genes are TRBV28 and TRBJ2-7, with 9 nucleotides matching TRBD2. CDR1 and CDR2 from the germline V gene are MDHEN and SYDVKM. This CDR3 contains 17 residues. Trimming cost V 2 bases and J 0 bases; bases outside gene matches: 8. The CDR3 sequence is CASSLNLAGGSSYEQYF. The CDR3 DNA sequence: TGTGCCAGCAGTTTAAACCTCGCGGGAGGGAGCTCCTACGAGCAGTACTTC. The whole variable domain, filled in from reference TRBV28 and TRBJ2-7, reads DVKVTQSSRYLVKRTGEKVFLECVQDMDHENMFWYRQDPGLGLRLIYFSYDVKMKEKGDIPEGYSVSREKKERFSLILESASTNQTSMYLCASSLNLAGGSSYEQYFGPGTRLTVT.

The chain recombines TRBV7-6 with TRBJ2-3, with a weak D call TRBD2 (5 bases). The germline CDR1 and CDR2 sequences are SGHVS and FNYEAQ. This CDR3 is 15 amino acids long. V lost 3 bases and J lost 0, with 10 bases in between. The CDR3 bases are TGTGCCAGCAGCTTCTCCGGGGTTAGCACAGATACGCAGTATTTT. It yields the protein CASSFSGVSTDTQYF.

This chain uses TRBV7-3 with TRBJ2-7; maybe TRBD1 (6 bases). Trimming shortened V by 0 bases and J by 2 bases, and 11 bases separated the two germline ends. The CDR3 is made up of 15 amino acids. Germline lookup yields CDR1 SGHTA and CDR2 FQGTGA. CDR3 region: CASSLTGTGPYEQYF. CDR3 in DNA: TGTGCCAGCAGCTTAACTGGTACAGGGCCCTACGAGCAGTACTTC. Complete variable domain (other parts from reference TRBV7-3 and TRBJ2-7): GAGVSQTPSNKVTEKGKYVELRCDPISGHTALYWYRQSLGQGPEFLIYFQGTGAADDSGLPNDRFFAVRPEGSVSTLKIQRTERGDSAVYLCASSLTGTGPYEQYFGPGTRLTVT.

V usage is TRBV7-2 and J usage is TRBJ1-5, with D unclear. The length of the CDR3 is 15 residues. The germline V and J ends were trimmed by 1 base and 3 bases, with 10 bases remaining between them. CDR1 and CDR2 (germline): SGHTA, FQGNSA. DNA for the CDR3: TGTGCCAGCAGCTTAGGCCGGCAGCACAATCAGCCCCAGCATTTT. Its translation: CASSLGRQHNQPQHF.

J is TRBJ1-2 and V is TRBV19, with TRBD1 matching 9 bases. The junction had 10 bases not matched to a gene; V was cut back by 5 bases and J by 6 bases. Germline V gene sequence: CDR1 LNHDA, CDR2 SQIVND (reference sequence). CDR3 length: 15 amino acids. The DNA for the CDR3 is TGTGCCAGTAGTCGTGAGGGGACAGGGAGAGATGGCTACACCTTC. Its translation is CASSREGTGRDGYTF. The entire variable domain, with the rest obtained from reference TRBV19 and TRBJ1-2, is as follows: DGGITQSPKYLFRKEGQNVTLSCEQNLNHDAMYWYRQDPGQGLRLIYYSQIVNDFQKGDIAEGYSVSREKKESFPLTVTSAQKNPTAFYLCASSREGTGRDGYTFGSGTRLTVV.

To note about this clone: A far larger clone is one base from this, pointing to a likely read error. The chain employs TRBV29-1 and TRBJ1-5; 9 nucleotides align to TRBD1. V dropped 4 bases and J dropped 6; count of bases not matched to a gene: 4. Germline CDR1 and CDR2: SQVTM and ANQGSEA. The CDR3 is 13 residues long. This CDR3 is CSVADRGGQPQHF. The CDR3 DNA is TGCAGCGTTGCGGACAGGGGCGGTCAGCCCCAGCATTTT.

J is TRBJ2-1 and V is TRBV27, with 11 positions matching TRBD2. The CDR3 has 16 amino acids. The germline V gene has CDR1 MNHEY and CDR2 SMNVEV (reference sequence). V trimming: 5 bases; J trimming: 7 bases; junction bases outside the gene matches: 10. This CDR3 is CASSPHLAGGLNEQFF. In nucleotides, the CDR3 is TGTGCCAGCAGTCCGCACCTAGCGGGAGGTCTAAATGAGCAGTTCTTC.

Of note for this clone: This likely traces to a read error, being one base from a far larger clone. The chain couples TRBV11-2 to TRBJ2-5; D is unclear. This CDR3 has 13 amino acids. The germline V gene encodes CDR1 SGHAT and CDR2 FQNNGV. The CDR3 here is CSSSPGPRETQYF. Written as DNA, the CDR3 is TGTTCCAGCAGCCCTGGCCCAAGAGAGACCCAGTACTTC.

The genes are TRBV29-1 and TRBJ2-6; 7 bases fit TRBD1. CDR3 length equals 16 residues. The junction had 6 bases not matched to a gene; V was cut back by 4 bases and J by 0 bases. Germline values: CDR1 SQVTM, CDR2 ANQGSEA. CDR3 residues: CSVVGTASSGANVLTF. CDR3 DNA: TGCAGCGTTGTCGGGACAGCGAGCTCTGGGGCCAACGTCCTGACTTTC.

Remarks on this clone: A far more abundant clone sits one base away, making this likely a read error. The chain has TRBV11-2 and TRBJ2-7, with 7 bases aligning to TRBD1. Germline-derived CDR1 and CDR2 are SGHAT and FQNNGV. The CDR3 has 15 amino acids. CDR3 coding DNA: TGTGCCAGCATCTTAGATGCCAGGGGGATCGACGAGCAGTACTTC. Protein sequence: CASILDARGIDEQYF.